This T cell receptor beta chain was obtained from a study of CD8 T cells in ankylosing spondylitis. General study points: Characteristic, it appeared, of ankylosing spondylitis blood was a TCR beta motif of eight highly homologous variants. There was reportedly significant enrichment of clones that were disease-linked in matched ankylosing spondylitis synovial fluid. Disease-linked clones bore a CD8+ phenotype, appearing relatively rarely in peripheral blood.

The authors made TCR beta libraries by quantitative 5'-RACE with molecular barcodes. TCRdb fed the 5' RACE reads into MiXCR, producing one record per CDR3 protein. The data show about 110,000 distinct CDR3 sequences, 24% seen once. CDR1 SGHTA and CDR2 FQGNSA come from the germline V gene. This CDR3 is built from 15 residues. Unmatched junction bases numbered 5, after V lost 1 base and J lost 2 bases. Note on this clonotype: Its specificity is not known.

This TCR was recovered from a male donor with ankylosing spondylitis. The sequencing input was synovial fluid, either unsorted or a sorted T cell fraction (not recorded which). The gene calls are TRBV7-2 and TRBJ2-7; 7 bases are a match to TRBD1. CDR3 amino acids: CASSLVHRGPYEQYF. The CDR3 coding sequence is TGTGCCAGCAGCTTAGTTCACAGGGGTCCCTACGAGCAGTACTTC.